This paragraph covers one T cell receptor beta chain sequence. While infection was still active, Seattle patients were enrolled and then followed longitudinally. This sample stems from a study of blood T cell repertoires in COVID-19. For the study at large: Acute-phase and convalescent COVID-19 samples originated in the United States, Italy and Spain. The cDNA or gDNA used as material had been derived from T cells, B-cell-depleted T cells, or PBMCs.

V dropped 5 bases and J dropped 5 bases, with 20 bases sitting between them. The V gene's germline CDR1 is SGHTA and CDR2 FQGNSA. The CDR3 contains 16 residues. Assay used: immunoSEQ multiplex PCR; TCRdb lists only in-frame clones, some missing. The sample has around 300,000 clones; more than 70% are singletons. This sequence joins TRBV7-2 and TRBJ2-3; D is possibly TRBD2 (5 bases). This TCR was recovered from a woman aged 25 to 39 with COVID-19, enrolled during active disease. Sequencing was done on a sample of peripheral blood. The CDR3 here is CASSLWEPFFRDTQYF. The CDR3 DNA is TGTGCCAGCAGCCTCTGGGAGCCCTTCTTCCGAGATACGCAGTATTTT.